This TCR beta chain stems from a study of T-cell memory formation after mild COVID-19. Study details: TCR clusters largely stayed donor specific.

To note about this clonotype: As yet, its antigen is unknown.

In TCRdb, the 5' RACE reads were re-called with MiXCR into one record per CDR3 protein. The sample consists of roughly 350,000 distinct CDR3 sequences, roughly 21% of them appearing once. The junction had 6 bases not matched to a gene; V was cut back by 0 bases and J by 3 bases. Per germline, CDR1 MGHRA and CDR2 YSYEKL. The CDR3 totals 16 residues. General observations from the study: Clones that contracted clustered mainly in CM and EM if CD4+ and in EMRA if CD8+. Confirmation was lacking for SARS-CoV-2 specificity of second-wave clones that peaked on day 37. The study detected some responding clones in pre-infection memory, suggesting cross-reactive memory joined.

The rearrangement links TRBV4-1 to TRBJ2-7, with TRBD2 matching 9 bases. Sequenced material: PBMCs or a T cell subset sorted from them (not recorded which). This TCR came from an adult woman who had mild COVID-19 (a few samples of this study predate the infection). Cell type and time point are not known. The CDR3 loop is CASSQDLERGDYEQYF. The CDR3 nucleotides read TGCGCCAGCAGCCAAGATCTGGAGCGGGGGGACTACGAGCAGTACTTC.